This T cell receptor beta chain appears in the sequencing data of a study of shared clonotypes between healthy human individuals. On the study more broadly: The study used three CD4 naive, three CD4 memory, two CD8 naive and one CD8 memory plate per donor.

Profiling relied on immunoSEQ multiplex PCR, and the TCRdb table lists in-frame clones only, not all of them. The data show around 2.5 million clones, over 85% seen once. Per germline, CDR1 MGHDK and CDR2 SYGVNS. Trimming took 2 bases from V and 8 from J, leaving 16 bases between them. The CDR3 has 15 amino acids. Sequencing input: naive CD4+ T cells from PBMCs. The subset is: CD45RA+ positively selected. The chain employs TRBV25-1 and TRBJ2-1; D not certain. This clonotype was obtained from a man younger than 35 in good health. Some clones in this sample may be carry-over from other donors' samples. The CDR3 bases are TGTGCCAGCAGTGAAGATGGGCCAACCGTCCATGAGCAGTTCTTC. It yields the protein CASSEDGPTVHEQFF.